The clone carrying this TCR beta chain was seen a handful of times. Its specificity is unknown. The PCR made use of 60 Vbeta and 13 Jbeta primers. This table comes from immunoSEQ multiplex PCR, and its TCRdb copy is limited to in-frame clones, with some not included. The table lists under 200,000 clones, roughly four fifths of them singletons. The data belong to a study of cytomegalovirus exposure and HLA in healthy donors. Study-level findings and limits: In a later analysis, approximately 15,000 TCR beta sequences were associated with HLA alleles at 0.05 false discovery rate. V- and J-gene trimming in TCR beta was tied to a missense DCLRE1C variant by an analysis performed later. A later analysis revealed that TCR association rates differed between HLA loci, peaking at DRB1 and bottoming out at HLA-C.

The sample comprised PBMCs. The receptor comes from a man younger than 35 in good health and CMV-seronegative.

The CDR3 DNA is TGTGCCAAATCCGGGACTACCGCCTACAATGAGCAGTTCTTC. It is translated as CAKSGTTAYNEQFF. The chain uses TRBV2 and TRBJ2-1; 7 bases are shared with TRBD2. This CDR3 comprises 14 residues. CDR1 SNHLY and CDR2 FYNNEI come from the germline V gene. V trimming: 10 bases; J trimming: 2 bases; junction bases outside the gene matches: 8.